This T cell receptor (beta chain) comes out of a study of blood T cell repertoires in COVID-19 (dated by TCRdb to 2018 to 2021). Context from the whole study: The collaborator samples originated in the United States, Italy and Spain and spanned the acute and convalescent phases of COVID-19. The prospective study material was composed of cDNA or gDNA derived from T cells, B-cell-depleted T cells, or PBMCs. Deeply sampled blood TCRbeta repertoires from subjects exposed to, actively infected with, or recovered from COVID-19 were included in the dataset. The repertoires were released in a freely available public database meant as a resource for research on the immune response to SARS-CoV-2. Samples came from the ongoing ImmuneRACE study (first 160 participants) plus 1,254 subjects from 6 global collaborators. Nearly every sample came with metadata listing a de-identified subject ID, COVID-19 status, age in years and sex. Where HLA class I and class II types were available, the types were taken from metadata supplied by the sample provider, not from assay-based typing. What the study reported, not specific to this receptor: How much clinical and demographic metadata was included differed by source and by participant, and the metadata was provided uncurated.

The immunoSEQ Assay, a bias-controlled multiplex PCR, was used to amplify TCRbeta CDR3 regions from genomic DNA. Under the source paper's analysis protocol: The number of nucleated cells in each sample was estimated by amplification of reference gene primers within the assay. To quantify the absolute abundance of each unique TCRbeta CDR3 rearrangement, sequence reads were collapsed and filtered. Productive Simpson clonality was computed per sample as the square root of Simpson's diversity index over productive rearrangements. TCRdb obtained this table from immuneACCESS and retained in-frame rearrangements with V and J assigned. These tables miss some clones; where compared with another copy, unresolved V genes account for less than half of the shortfall, and the remainder is unexplained. For V, J and clone size, that table is used; D and trimming come from the DNA. The sample table contains over 70,000 clones; only one count was recorded for roughly 90% of them. The ten largest clones add up to around 4.1% of the sample.

To note about this clone: Its binding antigen is unknown. Base qualities are not recorded, but no much larger clone differs from it by a single base.

CDR1 is given as SGHTS and CDR2 as YDEGEE, both from the germline V gene. The CDR3 goes from the cysteine to the phenylalanine over 16 residues. Of all the DNA, just the CDR3 is kept, 48 bases in frame from base 1. At the junction V is shortened by 0 bases and J by 1 base, with 13 bases in between. Collaborating institutions collected whole blood in K2EDTA tubes following their own protocols. Collaborator samples were shipped for TCRbeta analysis as frozen whole blood, isolated PBMCs, or DNA extracted from either sample type. The chain uses TRBV5-8 and TRBJ2-5; D gene: possibly TRBD1, on 6 matching bases. Sequenced material: peripheral blood. The receptor was derived from an elderly woman with active or convalescent COVID-19. CDR3 region: CASSLGRDIVQETQYF. DNA sequence: TGTGCCAGCAGCTTGGGACGGGACATCGTCCAAGAGACCCAGTACTTC. The CDR3 plus the reference TRBV5-8 and TRBJ2-5 genes for the other parts give the full variable domain: EAGVTQSPTHLIKTRGQQATLRCSPISGHTSVYWYQQALGLGLQFLLWYDEGEERNRGNFPPRFSGRQFPNYSSELNVNALELEDSALYLCASSLGRDIVQETQYFGPGTRLLVL.